The 3 T cell receptor beta chains listed next were all sequenced from one sample in a study of prognosis after radiotherapy for stage I lung cancer. Multiplex PCR in two rounds served to amplify TCR beta CDR3 from genomic DNA. Amplification during the initial PCR round employed primers specific to each TRBV and TRBJ gene. TCRdb ran MiXCR on the multiplex PCR reads and lists one entry per CDR3 protein. The profile shows about 12,000 distinct CDR3 sequences, around 50% of them singletons. The sample was PBMCs, taken before or after stereotactic body radiation therapy (not recorded which). Receptor source: a donor over 45 with non-small cell lung cancer.

This rearrangement joins TRBV7-2 to TRBJ1-2; TRBD1 agrees at 7 bases. After removal of 3 bases from V and 1 base from J, the junction contained 2 bases not matched to a gene. The germline V gene has CDR1 SGHTA and CDR2 FQGNSA. The CDR3 is 14 amino acids. CDR3 region: CASSFGDSNYGYTF. Here the CDR3 DNA reads TGTGCCAGCAGCTTTGGGGACAGTAACTATGGCTACACCTTC.

In this sample, this clonotype turned up many times. V and J are TRBV18 and TRBJ2-3; the match to TRBD2 covers 16 bases. Trimming at V came to 1 base and at J to 6 bases, leaving 13 bases not matched to a gene. The CDR3 is made up of 20 amino acids. The germline V gene has CDR1 KGHSH and CDR2 LQKENI. CDR3 sequence reads: CASSPLGTSGRARMVDTQYF. The CDR3 DNA reads as TGTGCCAGCTCACCACTTGGGACTAGCGGGAGGGCGCGAATGGTGGATACGCAGTATTTT.

This clonotype appeared many times. The V gene is TRBV7-6, the J gene TRBJ2-2; 8 bases agree with TRBD2. There are 18 residues in the CDR3. Germline V gene data show CDR1 as SGHVS and CDR2 as FNYEAQ. Trimming removed 0 bases from V and 0 bases from J; junction bases left unmatched: 6. CDR3 sequence: CASSLALPGGTNTGELFF. As DNA, the CDR3 is TGTGCCAGCAGCTTAGCCCTTCCGGGAGGGACGAACACCGGGGAGCTGTTTTTT.